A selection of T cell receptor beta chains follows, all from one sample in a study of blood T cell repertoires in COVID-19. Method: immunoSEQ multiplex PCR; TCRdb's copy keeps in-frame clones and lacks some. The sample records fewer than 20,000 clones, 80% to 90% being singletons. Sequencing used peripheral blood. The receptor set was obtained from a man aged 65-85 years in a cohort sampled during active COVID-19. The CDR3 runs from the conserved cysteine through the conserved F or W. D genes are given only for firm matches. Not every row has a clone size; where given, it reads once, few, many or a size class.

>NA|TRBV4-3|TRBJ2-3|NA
TGCGCCAGCAGCCAAGAAACGACTGCCCTCGGGGATACGCAGTATTTT
CASSQETTALGDTQYF
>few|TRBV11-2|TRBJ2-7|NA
TGTGCCAGCAGCTTGCCAGGGATTTACGAGCAGTACTTC
CASSLPGIYEQYF
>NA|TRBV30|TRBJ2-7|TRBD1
TGTGCCTGGAGTACAAAAGGGACAGGGCACTACGAGCAGTACTTC
CAWSTKGTGHYEQYF
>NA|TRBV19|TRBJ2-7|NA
TGTGCCAGTAGTATAAGTGCAGAAAACTACGAGCAGTACTTC
CASSISAENYEQYF
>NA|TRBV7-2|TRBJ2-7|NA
TGTGCCAGCAGCCATGGGAAGGGGGACGAGCAGTACTTC
CASSHGKGDEQYF
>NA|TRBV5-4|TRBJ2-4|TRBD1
TGTGCCAGCAGCACAGGGGACAACCGGATCAAAAACATTCAGTACTTC
CASSTGDNRIKNIQYF
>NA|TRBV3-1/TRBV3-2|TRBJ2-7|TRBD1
TGTGCCAGCAGCCAAACGGACAGGTTCTCCTACGAGCAGTACTTC
CASSQTDRFSYEQYF
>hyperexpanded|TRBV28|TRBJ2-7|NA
TGTGCCAGCAGCCCTCCAGGGGCCGCTGCCCTCTACGAGCAGTACTTC
CASSPPGAAALYEQYF
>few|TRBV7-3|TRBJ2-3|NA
TGTGCCAGCAGCTTAAACGGGGGAATACGCACAGATACGCAGTATTTT
CASSLNGGIRTDTQYF
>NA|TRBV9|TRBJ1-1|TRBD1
TGTGCCAGCAGCGAGGGGTCACAGGGGCGCGACACTGAAGCTTTCTTT
CASSEGSQGRDTEAFF
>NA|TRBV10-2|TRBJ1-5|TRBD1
TGCGCCAGCAGTTTTACAGGGGACCAGCCCCAGCATTTT
CASSFTGDQPQHF
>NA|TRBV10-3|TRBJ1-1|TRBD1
TGTGCCATCAGGGGGGACAGGGGGGACACTGAAGCTTTCTTT
CAIRGDRGDTEAFF
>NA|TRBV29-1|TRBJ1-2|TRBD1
TGCAGCGGCGGACAGGGGGGAGGCTACACCTTC
CSGGQGGGYTF
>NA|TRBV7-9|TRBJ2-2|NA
TGTGCCAGCAGCCCAGCTTTGGGGGCTGGCACCGGGGAGCTGTTTTTT
CASSPALGAGTGELFF
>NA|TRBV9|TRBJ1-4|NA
TGTGCCAGCAGCGTGGACAGTGCAACTAATGAAAAACTGTTTTTT
CASSVDSATNEKLFF
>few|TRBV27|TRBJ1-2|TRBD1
TGTGCCAGCAGTCCCGACAGGGGAGGTGGCTACACCTTC
CASSPDRGGGYTF
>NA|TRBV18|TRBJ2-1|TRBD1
TGTGCCAGCTCACTCAGACAGGGATTCCACAATGAGCAGTTCTTC
CASSLRQGFHNEQFF
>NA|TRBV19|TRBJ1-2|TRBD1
TGTGCCAGTAGTACCTACAGGGGTTCGATCGATGGCTACACCTTC
CASSTYRGSIDGYTF
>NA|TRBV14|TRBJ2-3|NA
TGTGCCAGCAGCCAAGGAGTCGCACCCCACACAGATACGCAGTATTTT
CASSQGVAPHTDTQYF
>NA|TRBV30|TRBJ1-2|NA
TGTGCCTTACTGGGGGGTGGCTACACCTTC
CALLGGGYTF
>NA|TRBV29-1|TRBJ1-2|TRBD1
TGCAGCGTCGCCGGGACAGGGCTTCATGGCTACACCTTC
CSVAGTGLHGYTF
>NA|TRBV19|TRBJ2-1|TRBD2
TGTGCCAGTAGTGCGGGACTAGCGGTCACTAACAATGAGCAGTTCTTC
CASSAGLAVTNNEQFF